The text below deals with one T cell receptor beta chain. V lost 3 bases to trimming and J lost 4 bases; unmatched junction nucleotides: 8. Germline CDR1 reads KGHSH; CDR2 reads LQKENI. This CDR3 has 15 amino acids. Clones were read by immunoSEQ multiplex PCR, and TCRdb kept only the in-frame ones, dropping some. The data contain under 130,000 clones, 83% of them singletons. These data originate in a study of control samples from healthy donors and cancer patients. This receptor was obtained from a woman between 50 and 59 years old in good health. Sequencing was done on a sample of blood. The V call is TRBV18, the J call TRBJ2-7; 8 bases are shared with TRBD2. CDR3 coding DNA: TGTGCCAGCTCACCTCCGAGCGGGGGTGCGTACGAGCAGTACTTC. It is translated as CASSPPSGGAYEQYF.